The source of this TCR beta chain is a study of cytomegalovirus exposure and HLA in healthy donors. The PCR employed 60 Vbeta primers together with 13 Jbeta primers. TCRdb keeps only in-frame clones here, not all; method: immunoSEQ multiplex PCR. The sample has around 150,000 clones; roughly 70% are singletons. This clone was counted a few times. Germline CDR1 SGHNT, CDR2 YYREEE (reference sequence). With V trimmed by 5 bases and J by 0 bases, 3 bases remained unmatched. This CDR3 has 14 residues. This clonotype originated in a woman aged 45 to 65 in good health and CMV-seropositive. This chain joins TRBV5-4 and TRBJ2-3, with TRBD2 identical over 7 bases. The sequenced material came from PBMCs. CDR3: CASRWGGSTDTQYF. The CDR3 DNA reads TGTGCCAGCAGATGGGGGGGGAGCACAGATACGCAGTATTTT.